This T cell receptor beta chain emerged from a study of breast tumors, draining lymph nodes, adjacent tissues. The CDR3 is 14 amino acids. CDR1 MNHNS and CDR2 SASEGT come from the germline V gene. Note on this clonotype: A much larger clone differs by one base, so this may be a read error.

MiXCR was run by TCRdb on the multiplex PCR reads, yielding one entry per CDR3 protein. The table includes fewer than 150,000 distinct CDR3 sequences, around 20% detected once. Breast cancer patients provided tissue from their axillary draining lymph nodes. This TCR was sampled from a female donor with breast cancer. Some clones in this sample may be carry-over from other donors' samples. Input material: axillary lymph node tissue. The chain recombines TRBV6-1 with TRBJ2-7; the D gene could be TRBD1 or TRBD2 (6 bases each). CDR3 region: CACRRGVESYEQYF. DNA of the CDR3: TGTGCCTGCAGAAGGGGGGTAGAGAGTTACGAGCAGTACTTC.